The clone carrying this T cell receptor (beta chain) was seen a handful of times. J was trimmed by 0 bases and V by 4 bases; bases with no gene match: 6. The CDR3 length is 15 residues. The germline gives CDR1 MNHEY, CDR2 SVGAGI. Library preparation (for TCRbeta) was performed with unique molecular identifiers. One entry per CDR3 protein results from TCRdb running MiXCR on the PCR reads. The sample lists 420,000 or so distinct CDR3 sequences; roughly a tenth were seen once. The sample is drawn from a study of T-cell reconstitution after alpha-beta-depleted transplantation in children. The sample consisted of PBMCs from the stem cell graft donor, taken from the stem cell graft. The receptor was derived from a human donor who donated a stem cell graft to a child with acute myeloid leukemia. The genes are TRBV6-5 and TRBJ2-7; 7 positions agree with TRBD1. The CDR3 sequence: CASSSYRGSSYEQYV. The DNA of the CDR3 is TGTGCCAGCAGTTCCTACAGGGGAAGCTCCTACGAGCAGTACGTC.